This T cell receptor (beta chain) was captured by sequencing in a study of T cells in Graves' hyperthyroidism and ophthalmopathy. Study conclusions and caveats: Blood held most thyroid clonotypes expanded above 0.001 frequency.

This clonotype showed up just a few times. What it recognizes is unknown. V was clipped by 3 bases and J by 8 bases; unmatched bases: 4. This CDR3 comprises 14 residues. From germline, CDR1 is KGHSH and CDR2 LQKENI. The TCR beta CDR3 regions underwent amplification using RNA transcripts as the source. First-round RT-PCR with HTBI primers amplified the TCR CDR3 region. MiXCR was run by TCRdb on the multiplex PCR reads, yielding one entry per CDR3 protein. The sample has around 570,000 distinct CDR3 sequences; 20% are singletons. The specimen sequenced was blood. The chain couples TRBV18 to TRBJ1-4; 9 bases fit TRBD1. This TCR derives from a man aged 40-49 years with Graves' ophthalmopathy. The CDR3 bases are TGTGCCAGCTCACCCGGGACAGGGCAAGAAAAACTGTTTTTT. Protein sequence: CASSPGTGQEKLFF.